Below, one T cell receptor (beta chain) is given with its context. This sample is drawn from a study of CD8 T cells in ankylosing spondylitis. TCRdb redid the calling of the 5' RACE reads with MiXCR, one entry per CDR3 protein. The sample shows about 150,000 distinct CDR3 sequences, around two fifths of them seen only once. With V trimmed by 5 bases and J by 3 bases, 10 bases remained unmatched. The CDR3 runs 17 residues. Sequenced: synovial fluid, either unsorted or a sorted T cell fraction (not recorded which). The sequence derives from a male donor with ankylosing spondylitis. The chain couples TRBV12-3 or TRBV12-4 to TRBJ2-7; 13 positions agree with TRBD2. The CDR3 region is CASSPRTSGSPNYEQYF. The CDR3 DNA reads as TGTGCCAGCAGTCCGAGGACTAGCGGGAGTCCCAACTACGAGCAGTACTTC.